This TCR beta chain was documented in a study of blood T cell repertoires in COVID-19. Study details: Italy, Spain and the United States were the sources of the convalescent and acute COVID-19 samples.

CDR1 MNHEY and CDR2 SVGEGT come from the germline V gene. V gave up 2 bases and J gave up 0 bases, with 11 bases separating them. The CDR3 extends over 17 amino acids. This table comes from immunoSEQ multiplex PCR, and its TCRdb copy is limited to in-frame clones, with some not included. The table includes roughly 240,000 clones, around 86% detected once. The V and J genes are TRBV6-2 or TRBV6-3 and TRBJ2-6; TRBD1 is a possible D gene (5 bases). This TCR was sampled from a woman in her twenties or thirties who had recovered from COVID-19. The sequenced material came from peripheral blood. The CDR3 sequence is CASSYIWGLSGANVLTF. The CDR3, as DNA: TGTGCCAGCAGTTACATCTGGGGCCTCTCTGGGGCCAACGTCCTGACTTTC.